The TCR beta chain described here comes from a study of human T cells and chemical hapten exposure. Whole-study context: An area of 2 cm by approximately 2 cm on upper inner arm skin received 2% DPC for sensitization. Slight volume differences across pooled libraries mainly accounted for varying per-sample TCR yields. Study results and limitations: Against controls, expanded TCRs gave rise to significantly more large CDR3 similarity clusters.

Time point reported: patch test 1, 2 weeks after DPC sensitization. Treatment of the sample: therapeutic diphenylcyclopropenone sensitization with weekly scalp DPC. Unfractionated whole blood yielded total RNA. The germline V gene has CDR1 SGHDN and CDR2 FVKESK. With 1 base removed from V and 8 bases from J, the gap between germline ends came to 14 bases. CDR3 length equals 14 residues. This clonotype was picked up many times. Antigen unknown. In TCRdb, the RACE reads were re-called with MiXCR into one record per CDR3 protein. The sample consists of fewer than 400,000 distinct CDR3 sequences, approximately 6.3% of them appearing once.

The sample was whole blood, taken in connection with sensitization to the hapten diphenylcyclopropenone (DPC). The rearrangement links TRBV14 to TRBJ1-2, with D hard to call. The TCR sequence derives from a woman under 30 with alopecia areata. Some clones in this sample may be carry-over from other donors' samples. In DNA, the CDR3 is TGTGCCAGCAGCCAAGTGACGGGGTTGGACGGCTACACCTTC. It yields the protein CASSQVTGLDGYTF.